This TCR beta chain was captured in a study of T cell responses to AZD1222 COVID-19 vaccine. This clone came up a few times. The ends were cut back, 6 bases at V and 3 bases at J, with 11 bases in the middle. CDR3 size: 13 residues. The repertoire was sequenced with immunoSEQ multiplex PCR; TCRdb's copy has only in-frame clones and lacks some. The repertoire includes about 110,000 clones, roughly 80% of them detected once, and roughly 9.5% sits in the top ten. The sequencing here drew on peripheral blood, taken on day 0 of AZD1222 vaccination. The receptor's source is an adult in good health. The chain carries TRBV12-3 or TRBV12-4 and TRBJ1-2; D perhaps matches TRBD1 (5 bases). CDR3 nucleotides: TGTGCCAGCAGCCAAGGGACGGACTATGGCTACACCTTC. It specifies CASSQGTDYGYTF.